The T cell receptor beta chain described here comes from a study of CD8 T cells in ankylosing spondylitis listed by TCRdb under 2017. Study-level background: To find TCR variants linked to disease, the study profiled T cell receptor beta repertoires in ankylosing spondylitis patients and healthy donors. In total, the full study cohort was made up of about 110 healthy donors and 20 to 25 ankylosing spondylitis patients. Samples of peripheral blood were taken, and for ankylosing spondylitis patients, synovial fluid was collected as well. Results the study describes overall, beyond this receptor: Some of the motif variants had been reported before in the synovial fluid and blood of reactive arthritis patients, a finding that suggests common disease-initiation mechanisms. The disease-linked clones had a CD8+ phenotype and were found at relatively low frequencies in peripheral blood. The disease-linked clones were reported to be significantly enriched in matched synovial fluid samples from ankylosing spondylitis patients. Blood from ankylosing spondylitis patients appeared to be characterized by a TCR beta motif composed of under ten highly homologous amino acid variants.

The run used an Illumina HiSeq 2500. Quantitative 5'-RACE with molecular barcodes was the method used to prepare the TCR beta libraries. From the authors' description of their analysis: A new computational method, built on a probabilistic model of VDJ rearrangement, was used to identify disease-linked TCR variants. The raw public data were reprocessed by TCRdb itself: fastp quality trimming at Q25, MiXCR clonotype calling, in-frame beta chains only. Merged by CDR3 protein, the rows form single entries marked with the most common genes and DNA. In this record, the V and J calls reflect TCRdb's handling and not the investigators' own analysis. The sample table holds about 340,000 distinct CDR3 sequences, of which 20% were seen once. The ten largest clones add up to around 14% of the sample. Including the terminal cysteine and phenylalanine, the CDR3 comprises 15 residues. Only the CDR3 part of the read is kept: 45 bases, read in frame from the first base. V gives up 7 bases and J gives up 4 bases, and the segment between their germline ends measures 19 bases.

The sample holds a few counts of this clonotype. The antigen it recognizes is unknown. No base qualities exist here, and no much larger clone lies one base off it. What was sequenced was blood, either unsorted or a sorted T cell fraction (not recorded which). The rearranged segments are TRBV12-3 or TRBV12-4 and TRBJ1-2, with an unclear D gene assignment. The source is a male donor with ankylosing spondylitis or in good health (not recorded which). For the CDR3, the sequence is CASTNPWTARYGYTF. The nucleotides are TGTGCCAGCACAAACCCGTGGACCGCGCGCTATGGCTACACCTTC.